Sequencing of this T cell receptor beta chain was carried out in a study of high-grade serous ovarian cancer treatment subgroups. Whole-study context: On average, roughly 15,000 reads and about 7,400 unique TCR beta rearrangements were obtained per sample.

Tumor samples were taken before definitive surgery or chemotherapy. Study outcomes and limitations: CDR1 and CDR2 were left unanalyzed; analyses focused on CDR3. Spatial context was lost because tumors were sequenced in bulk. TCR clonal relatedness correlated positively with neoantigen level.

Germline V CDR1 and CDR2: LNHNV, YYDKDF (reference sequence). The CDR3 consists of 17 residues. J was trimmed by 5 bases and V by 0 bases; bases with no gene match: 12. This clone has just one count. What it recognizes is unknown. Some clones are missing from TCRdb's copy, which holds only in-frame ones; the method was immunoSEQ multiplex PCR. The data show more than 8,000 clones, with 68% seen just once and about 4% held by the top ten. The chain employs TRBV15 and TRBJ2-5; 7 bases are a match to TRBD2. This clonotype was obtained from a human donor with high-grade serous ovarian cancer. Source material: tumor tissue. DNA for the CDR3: TGTGCCACCAGCAGAGATCTTAGGACTAGGGGAGTGGAGACCCAGTACTTC. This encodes CATSRDLRTRGVETQYF. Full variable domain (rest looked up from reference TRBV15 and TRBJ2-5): DAMVIQNPRYQVTQFGKPVTLSCSQTLNHNVMYWYQQKSSQAPKLLFHYYDKDFNNEADTPDNFQSRRPNTSFCFLDIRSPGLGDTAMYLCATSRDLRTRGVETQYFGPGTRLLVL.